This TCR beta chain was identified in a study of molecular identifiers for immune sequencing clone quantification. Study in general: Five aliquots were made in replicates from the RNA of approximately 20,000 or 98,000 naive CD8 cells, and four were sequenced.

In the case of this clonotype: Antigen: not known.

This CDR3 is built from 14 residues. Trimming shortened V by 3 bases and J by 6 bases, and 12 bases separated the two germline ends. Germline loops: CDR1 MNHEY, CDR2 SVGAGI. TCRdb passed the PCR reads through MiXCR, listing each CDR3 protein once. The sample yields hundreds of thousands of distinct CDR3 sequences, roughly 27% seen once. Findings of the study overall: Identical barcode-sharing TCR molecules could lead to underestimated sizes for highly expanded clones.

The CD8+CD4-CCR7+CD45RA+ phenotype defined the sorted naive CD8 T cells. This sequence was found in a human donor in good health. Some libraries in this study had Jurkat cell RNA spiked in. The sequenced sample consisted of naive CD8+ T cells from blood, with Jurkat cell RNA spiked in. Subset denoted: FACS-sorted CD8+CD4-CCR7+CD45RA+ naive T cells. The genes are TRBV6-5 and TRBJ2-1; D is possibly TRBD2 (5 bases). The CDR3 here is CASSYSATSNEQFF. The CDR3 region has the DNA TGTGCCAGCAGTTATTCCGCTACTAGCAATGAGCAGTTCTTC.